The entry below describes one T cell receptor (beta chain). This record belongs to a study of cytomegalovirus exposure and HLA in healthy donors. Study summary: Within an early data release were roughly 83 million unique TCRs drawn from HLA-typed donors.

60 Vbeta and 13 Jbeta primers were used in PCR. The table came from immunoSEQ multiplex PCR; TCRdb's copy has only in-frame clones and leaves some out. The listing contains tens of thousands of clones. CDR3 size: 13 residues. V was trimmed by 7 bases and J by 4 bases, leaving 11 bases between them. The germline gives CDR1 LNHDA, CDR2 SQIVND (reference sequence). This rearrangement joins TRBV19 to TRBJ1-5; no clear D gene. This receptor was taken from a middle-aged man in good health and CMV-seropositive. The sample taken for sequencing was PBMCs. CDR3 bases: TGTGCCAGTAACTATGCTCTTAATCAGCCCCAGCATTTT. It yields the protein CASNYALNQPQHF.